This T cell receptor (beta chain) emerged from a study of T cells in Graves' hyperthyroidism and ophthalmopathy. Study-wide points: The blood repertoire included most of the expanded thyroid clonotypes above 0.001.

The count of this clonotype is one. No antigen is known for it. RNA transcripts served as the template for amplifying TCR beta CDR3 regions. HTBI primers were used for first-round RT-PCR of the TCR CDR3. MiXCR was run by TCRdb on the multiplex PCR reads, yielding one entry per CDR3 protein. In the table there are 500,000 to 650,000 distinct CDR3 sequences, 46% of which are singletons. The germline V and J ends were trimmed by 6 bases and 4 bases, with 18 bases remaining between them. Germline V gene sequence: CDR1 MGHDK, CDR2 SYGVNS. The CDR3 loop spans 16 amino acids. Sample: peripheral blood or thyroid tissue (not recorded which). This sequence was found in an adult woman with Graves' disease, either hyperthyroidism or ophthalmopathy (not recorded which). The J gene is TRBJ2-2, the V gene TRBV25-1; D call uncertain. Here the CDR3 reads CASRHDEERVTGELFF. CDR3 nucleotide sequence: TGTGCCAGCAGACATGATGAGGAAAGGGTCACCGGGGAGCTGTTTTTT.